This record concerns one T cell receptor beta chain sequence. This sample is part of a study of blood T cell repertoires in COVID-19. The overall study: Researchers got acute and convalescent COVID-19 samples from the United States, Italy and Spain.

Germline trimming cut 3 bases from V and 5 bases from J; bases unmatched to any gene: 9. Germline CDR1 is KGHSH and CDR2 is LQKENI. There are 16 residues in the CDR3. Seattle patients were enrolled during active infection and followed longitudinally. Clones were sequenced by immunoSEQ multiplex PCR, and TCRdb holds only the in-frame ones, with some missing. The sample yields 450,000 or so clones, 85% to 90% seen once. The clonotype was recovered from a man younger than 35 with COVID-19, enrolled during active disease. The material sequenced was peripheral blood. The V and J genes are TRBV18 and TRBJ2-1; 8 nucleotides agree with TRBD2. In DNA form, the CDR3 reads TGTGCCAGCTCACCTAGACTAGCGACAGTAGACAATGAGCAGTTCTTC. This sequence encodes CASSPRLATVDNEQFF.